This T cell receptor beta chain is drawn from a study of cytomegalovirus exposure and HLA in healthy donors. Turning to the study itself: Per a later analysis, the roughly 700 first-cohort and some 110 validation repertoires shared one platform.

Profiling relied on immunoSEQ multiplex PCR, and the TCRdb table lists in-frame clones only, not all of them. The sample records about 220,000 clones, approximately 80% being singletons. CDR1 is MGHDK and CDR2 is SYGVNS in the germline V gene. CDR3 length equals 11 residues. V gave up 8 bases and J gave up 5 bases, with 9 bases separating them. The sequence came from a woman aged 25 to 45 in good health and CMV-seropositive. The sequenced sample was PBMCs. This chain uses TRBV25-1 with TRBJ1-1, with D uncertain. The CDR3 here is CASFDGTEAFF. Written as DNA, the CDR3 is TGTGCCAGCTTCGACGGTACTGAAGCTTTCTTT.